This T cell receptor (beta chain) was profiled in a study of blood T cell repertoires in COVID-19. Study at large: The samples span acute and convalescent COVID-19 from the United States, Italy and Spain. From T cells, B-cell-depleted T cells, or PBMCs came the material, which was cDNA or gDNA.

V lost 6 bases and J 3 bases, leaving 11 bases between the germline ends. This CDR3 contains 14 residues. Germline CDR1 is SNHLY and CDR2 is FYNNEI. Original data processing: It was from reference gene primer amplification that nucleated cell counts were estimated. Measured with immunoSEQ multiplex PCR; TCRdb has only the in-frame clones, and not every one. The V and J calls and clone size are taken from that table; D and trimming were inferred from the DNA. The sample carries around 40,000 clones, around 77% recorded once. The sequencing sample was made of peripheral blood. The sequence was obtained from a man aged 80 or over with active or convalescent COVID-19. The rearrangement links TRBV2 to TRBJ1-4; D perhaps matches TRBD1 (5 bases). The CDR3 spells CASSRQLPNEKLFF. Here the CDR3 DNA reads TGTGCCAGCAGCCGACAGCTCCCTAATGAAAAACTGTTTTTT.